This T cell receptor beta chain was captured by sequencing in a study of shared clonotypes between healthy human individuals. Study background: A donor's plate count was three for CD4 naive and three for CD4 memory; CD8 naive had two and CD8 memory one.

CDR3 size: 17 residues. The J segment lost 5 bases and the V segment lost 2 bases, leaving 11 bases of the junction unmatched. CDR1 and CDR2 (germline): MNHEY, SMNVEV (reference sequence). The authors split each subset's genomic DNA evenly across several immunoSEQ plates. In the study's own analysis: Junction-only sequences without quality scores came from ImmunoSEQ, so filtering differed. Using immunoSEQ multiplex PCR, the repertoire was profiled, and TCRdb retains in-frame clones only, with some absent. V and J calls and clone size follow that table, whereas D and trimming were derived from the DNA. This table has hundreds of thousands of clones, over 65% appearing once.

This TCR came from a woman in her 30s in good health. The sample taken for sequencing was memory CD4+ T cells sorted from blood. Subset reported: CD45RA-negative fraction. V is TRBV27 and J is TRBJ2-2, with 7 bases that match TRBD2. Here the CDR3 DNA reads TGTGCCAGCAGTTTAAGAGCTGCGGGAGTTGGAACCGGGGAGCTGTTTTTT. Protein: CASSLRAAGVGTGELFF.